Each of the 12 T cell receptor beta chains below was sequenced from the same sample in a study of CD8+ T cells in alopecia areata. Once RNA had been extracted, it was reverse transcribed into cDNA to act as the sequencing template. Repertoires were generated with immunoSEQ multiplex PCR, while TCRdb's copy carries only in-frame clones and drops some. The table includes approximately 200,000 clones, 55% to 70% detected once. Regarding treatment: oral pan-JAK inhibitor, 5-10 mg twice daily. Sample: CD4+ T cells sorted from blood, taken at week 4, from a patient treated with tofacitinib. Receptors were obtained from a human donor with alopecia areata.

Here the CDR3 reads CASSYRQPLGNTIYF. CDR3 sequence (DNA): TGTGCCAGCAGTTACAGACAGCCTCTTGGAAACACCATATATTTT. The chain employs TRBV6-5 and TRBJ1-3; tentative D call: TRBD1 (5 bases). Deletions cut 2 bases from V and 3 bases from J, with 11 bases between. The CDR3 is made up of 15 amino acids. CDR1 is MNHEY, CDR2 SVGAGI, per germline.

This chain uses TRBV6-1 with TRBJ2-1; D is uncertain. CDR1 and CDR2 from the germline V gene are MNHNS and SASEGT. V lost 1 base, J lost 6 bases, and 4 bases lay in between. The CDR3 contains 12 residues. Here the CDR3 DNA reads TGTGCCAGCAGTGAAGACTTCAATGAGCAGTTCTTC. It is translated as CASSEDFNEQFF.

V gene TRBV4-2 combines with J gene TRBJ1-2; D is unresolved. There are 14 residues in the CDR3. Trimming removed 3 bases from V and 4 bases from J, with 12 bases in between. In germline, CDR1 is LGHNA, CDR2 YNFKEQ. CDR3 DNA: TGTGCCAGCAGCCAGAGGACGGTGGGCTATGGCTACACCTTC. Its translation is CASSQRTVGYGYTF.

V usage is TRBV29-1 and J usage is TRBJ1-6; 8 bases are a match to TRBD1. CDR1 and CDR2 from the germline V gene are SQVTM and ANQGSEA. The CDR3 is made up of 13 amino acids. Trimming took 6 bases from V and 7 from J; bases not matched to a gene: 5. The CDR3 sequence: CSVRTGRNSPLHF. CDR3 in DNA: TGCAGCGTCCGGACAGGGCGGAATTCACCCCTCCACTTT.

This clone was detected only a few times. This chain links TRBV29-1 with TRBJ2-3; weak D call: TRBD1 (6 bases). This CDR3 region has 13 residues. The V end lost 5 bases, the J end lost 0 bases, and 9 bases lay between the germline ends. Germline V gene lookup returns CDR1 SQVTM and CDR2 ANQGSEA. CDR3 residues: CSVFGQSTDTQYF. CDR3 DNA: TGCAGCGTTTTCGGACAGAGCACAGATACGCAGTATTTT.

The rearrangement uses TRBV15 and TRBJ1-2, with 9 bases identical to TRBD1. Trimming at V came to 7 bases and at J to 2 bases, leaving 5 bases not matched to a gene. The CDR3 is 14 residues long. Per germline, CDR1 LNHNV and CDR2 YYDKDF (reference sequence). CDR3 nucleotides: TGTGCCACCACGTTGGACAGGGGAAACTATGGCTACACCTTC. Translation: CATTLDRGNYGYTF.

This clone appeared once. The chain employs TRBV9 and TRBJ2-1, with TRBD2 matching over 9 bases. Germline loops: CDR1 SGDLS, CDR2 YYNGEE. Unmatched junction bases numbered 4, after V lost 3 bases and J lost 9 bases. CDR3 length: 13 residues. In DNA, the CDR3 is TGTGCCAGCAGCGGTAGCGGGGGCAGTGAGCAGTTCTTC. Amino acids: CASSGSGGSEQFF.

The chain is built from TRBV5-1 and TRBJ2-1; 10 bases align to TRBD2. The CDR3 sequence is 16 residues long. Germline CDR1 reads SGHRS; CDR2 reads YFSETQ. The V and J ends lost 0 bases and 5 bases, in that order; junction bases with no gene match: 5. CDR3 amino acids: CASSLAASGGNNEQFF. The DNA for the CDR3 is TGCGCCAGCAGCTTGGCGGCTAGCGGGGGAAACAATGAGCAGTTCTTC.

This chain uses TRBV5-1 with TRBJ1-2, with D tentatively TRBD1 (5 bases). The CDR3 has 17 residues. The germline V gene has CDR1 SGHRS and CDR2 YFSETQ. Trimming left V 5 bases short and J 2 bases short, with 22 bases between. The CDR3 loop is CASRTRLKIRGNYGYTF. CDR3 DNA sequence: TGCGCCAGCAGGACCCGACTCAAGATTAGGGGAAACTATGGCTACACCTTC.

V gene TRBV29-1 combines with J gene TRBJ2-7; 8 bases align to TRBD1. The CDR3 spans 13 residues. The trim removed 7 bases at V and 5 bases at J, leaving 10 bases unmatched. From germline, CDR1 is SQVTM and CDR2 ANQGSEA. The CDR3 sequence: CSGGQGPPDEQYF. CDR3 DNA sequence: TGCAGCGGTGGACAGGGCCCTCCCGACGAGCAGTACTTC.

This CDR3 is CASRGSSGANVLTF. The CDR3 nucleotides read TGCGCCAGCAGGGGATCCTCTGGGGCCAACGTCCTGACTTTC. This chain uses TRBV5-1 with TRBJ2-6, with D unclear. Germline-derived CDR1 and CDR2 are SGHRS and YFSETQ. V gave up 5 bases and J gave up 0 bases, with 6 bases separating them. This CDR3 has 14 residues.

The rearrangement links TRBV2 to TRBJ1-2; D is possibly TRBD1 (5 bases). The V end was cut by 7 bases, the J end by 7 bases, with 16 bases between. Germline loops: CDR1 SNHLY, CDR2 FYNNEI. The CDR3 is 13 amino acids. DNA of the CDR3: TGTGCCAGCATCCCTGGGGAGGGGTCTGGCTACACCTTC. Amino acid sequence: CASIPGEGSGYTF.